This entry lists 13 T cell receptor beta chains sequenced from one sample in a study of blood T cell repertoires in COVID-19 (dated by TCRdb to 2019 to 2021). Library preparation was by the immunoSEQ multiplex PCR assay. This is the immuneACCESS table as TCRdb keeps it, with only in-frame sequences that have V and J called. A part of the clones is gone; compared with another copy, unresolved V genes explain less than half, and the rest is unexplained. The sample table records hundreds of thousands of clones; about 85% of these occur just once. The ten most abundant clones make up roughly 3.6% of the sample. Sequencing used peripheral blood. These receptors were taken from a woman between 18 and 29 years old with acute or convalescent COVID-19.

The chain is built from TRBV19 and TRBJ1-1, with D uncertain. The V gene's germline CDR1 is LNHDA and CDR2 SQIVND (reference sequence). The CDR3 is 12 amino acids. V was pared by 5 bases and J by 5 bases, with 9 bases between. CDR3 region: CASSYVGTEAFF. The CDR3 coding sequence is TGTGCCAGTAGTTATGTCGGGACTGAAGCTTTCTTT.

The chain uses TRBV28 and TRBJ1-5; 8 positions match TRBD1. Trimming took 4 bases from V and 4 from J; bases not matched to a gene: 3. Per the germline V gene, CDR1 is MDHEN and CDR2 is SYDVKM. This CDR3 contains 14 residues. CDR3 nucleotides: TGTGCCAGCAGTTGGGGACAGGCAAATCAGCCCCAGCATTTT. This codes for CASSWGQANQPQHF.

The genes are TRBV15 and TRBJ1-2; D remains unclear. CDR3 size: 15 residues. Germline CDR1 LNHNV, CDR2 YYDKDF (reference sequence). V dropped 0 bases and J dropped 1 base, with 9 bases sitting between them. The CDR3 DNA reads as TGTGCCACCAGCAGAGAGAGGGCGGATAACTATGGCTACACCTTC. Protein product: CATSRERADNYGYTF.

This rearrangement joins TRBV5-1 to TRBJ2-3, with 12 bases that match TRBD2. V lost 1 base to trimming and J lost 5 bases; unmatched junction nucleotides: 14. Germline-derived CDR1 and CDR2 are SGHRS and YFSETQ. This CDR3 is built from 19 residues. In DNA, the CDR3 is TGCGCCAGCAGCTTGTGGCTAGCGGGGGGGCGTGGGATTAAAGATACGCAGTATTTT. Translation gives CASSLWLAGGRGIKDTQYF.

CDR3 sequence reads: CASSLGLAGVKFREQFF. DNA of the CDR3: TGTGCCAGCAGCTTGGGACTAGCGGGAGTTAAGTTCCGGGAGCAGTTCTTC. This chain connects TRBV5-6 to TRBJ2-1, with 12 bases matching TRBD2. J gave up 10 bases and V 0 bases, and 11 bases lay outside the gene matches. Germline assignment: CDR1 SGHDT and CDR2 YYEEEE. The CDR3 contains 17 residues.

The chain joins TRBV6-1 to TRBJ1-6, with TRBD1 matching 7 bases. The germline V gene encodes CDR1 MNHNS and CDR2 SASEGT. V shed 2 bases and J 5 bases; nucleotides not matched to a gene: 6. The CDR3 totals 16 residues. The CDR3 region has the DNA TGTGCCAGCAGTGAAATACCGGGACAGAATAATTCACCCCTCCACTTT. This encodes CASSEIPGQNNSPLHF.

The V call is TRBV5-6, the J call TRBJ1-6; maybe TRBD1 (5 bases). From germline, CDR1 is SGHDT and CDR2 YYEEEE. The CDR3 is made up of 14 amino acids. Trimming removed 7 bases at V and 7 bases at J, with 15 bases between. The CDR3 here is CASAGQAINSPLHF. The CDR3 DNA reads as TGTGCCAGCGCGGGGCAGGCAATAAATTCACCCCTCCACTTT.

This clone was seen a few times. This chain joins TRBV12-3 or TRBV12-4 and TRBJ1-1; possibly TRBD1 for D (5 bases). Trimming cost V 6 bases and J 3 bases, with 8 bases left between them. The CDR3 has 12 residues. The CDR3 coding sequence is TGTGCCAGCAGCACAGGTTACACTGAAGCTTTCTTT. Protein: CASSTGYTEAFF.

This rearrangement joins TRBV7-3 to TRBJ1-6; 10 nucleotides align to TRBD1. Germline V CDR1 and CDR2: SGHTA, FQGTGA. CDR3 length equals 15 residues. The ends lost 3 bases at V and 8 bases at J; junction bases unmatched: 4. The CDR3 nucleotides are TGTGCCAGCAGCTTCGGACAGGGGGATTATTCACCCCTCCACTTT. Its protein product is CASSFGQGDYSPLHF.

CDR3 amino acids: CASSQGALAAGYYEQYF. CDR3 in DNA: TGTGCCAGCAGCCAAGGGGCCCTTGCAGCGGGATACTACGAGCAGTACTTC. The V and J genes are TRBV3-1 (or the pseudogene TRBV3-2) and TRBJ2-7, with TRBD2 matching over 7 bases. The CDR3 sequence is 17 residues long. The germline gives CDR1 LGHDT, CDR2 YNNKEL (reference sequence). V gave up 1 base and J gave up 3 bases; unmatched junction bases: 12.

This sequence joins TRBV7-3 and TRBJ2-2; D call uncertain. Germline CDR1 and CDR2: SGHTA and FQGTGA. This CDR3 has 13 amino acids. V was trimmed by 2 bases and J by 5 bases, leaving 6 bases between them. The CDR3 here is CASSLSETGELFF. The DNA for the CDR3 is TGTGCCAGCAGCTTATCCGAGACCGGGGAGCTGTTTTTT.

This clone has just one count. This chain connects TRBV19 to TRBJ1-1; a possible D gene is TRBD1 (5 bases). The CDR3 is 15 amino acids. V lost 3 bases and J 1 base, leaving 12 bases between the germline ends. CDR1 and CDR2 from the germline V gene are LNHDA and SQIVND (reference sequence). The CDR3 DNA reads as TGTGCCAGTAGTATTTCGGGACTCCCGAACACTGAAGCTTTCTTT. Protein sequence: CASSISGLPNTEAFF.

The chain joins TRBV30 to TRBJ1-2, with no clear D. Germline assignment: CDR1 GTSNPN and CDR2 SVGIG (reference sequence). Trimming took 3 bases from V and 5 from J, leaving 22 bases between them. CDR3 length: 16 amino acids. Written as DNA, the CDR3 is TGTGCCTGGAGCCGCTCCCGGGAGGAGAGGTGGTATGGCTACACCTTC. It translates to CAWSRSREERWYGYTF. The full variable domain, with the rest looked up from reference TRBV30 and TRBJ1-2, is SQTIHQWPATLVQPVGSPLSLECTVEGTSNPNLYWYRQAAGRGLQLLFYSVGIGQISSEVPQNLSASRPQDRQFILSSKKLLLSDSGFYLCAWSRSREERWYGYTFGSGTRLTVV.